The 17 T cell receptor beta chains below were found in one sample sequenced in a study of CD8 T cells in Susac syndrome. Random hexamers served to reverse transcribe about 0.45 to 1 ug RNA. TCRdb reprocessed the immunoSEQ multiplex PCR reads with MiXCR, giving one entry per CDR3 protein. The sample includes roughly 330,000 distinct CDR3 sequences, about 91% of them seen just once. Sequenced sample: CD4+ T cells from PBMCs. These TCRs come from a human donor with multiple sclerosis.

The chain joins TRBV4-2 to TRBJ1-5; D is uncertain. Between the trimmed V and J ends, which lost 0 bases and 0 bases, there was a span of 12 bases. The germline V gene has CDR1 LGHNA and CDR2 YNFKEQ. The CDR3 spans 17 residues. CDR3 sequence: CASSQEKRAHSNQPQHF. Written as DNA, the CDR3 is TGTGCCAGCAGCCAAGAGAAGAGGGCACATAGCAATCAGCCCCAGCATTTT.

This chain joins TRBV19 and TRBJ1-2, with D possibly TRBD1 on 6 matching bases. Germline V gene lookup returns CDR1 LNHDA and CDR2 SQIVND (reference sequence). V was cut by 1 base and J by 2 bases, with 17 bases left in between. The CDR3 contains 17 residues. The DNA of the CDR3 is TGTGCCAGTAGTATAGGGCAGGGGAGAACCTGGAACTATGGCTACACCTTC. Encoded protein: CASSIGQGRTWNYGYTF.

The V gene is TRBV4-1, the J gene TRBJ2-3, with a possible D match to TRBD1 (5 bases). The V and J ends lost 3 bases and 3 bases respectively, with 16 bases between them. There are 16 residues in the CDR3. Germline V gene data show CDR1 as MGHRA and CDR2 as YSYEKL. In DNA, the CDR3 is TGCGCCAGCAGCCACCCTCAAGGGGTATGGACAGATACGCAGTATTTT. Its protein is CASSHPQGVWTDTQYF.

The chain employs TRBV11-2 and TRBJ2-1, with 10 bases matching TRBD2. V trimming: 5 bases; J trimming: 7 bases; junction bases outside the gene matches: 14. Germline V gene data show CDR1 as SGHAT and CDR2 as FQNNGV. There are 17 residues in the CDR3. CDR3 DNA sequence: TGTGCCAGCAGCCCACCCAGCGGGAGGGCCGGGTGGAATGAGCAGTTCTTC. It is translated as CASSPPSGRAGWNEQFF.

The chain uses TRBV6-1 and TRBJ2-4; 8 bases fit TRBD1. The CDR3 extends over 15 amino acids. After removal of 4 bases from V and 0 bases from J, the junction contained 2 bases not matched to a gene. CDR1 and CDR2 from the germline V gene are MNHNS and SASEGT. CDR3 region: CASSGQGRAKNIQYF. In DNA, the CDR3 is TGTGCCAGCAGTGGACAGGGGCGAGCCAAAAACATTCAGTACTTC.

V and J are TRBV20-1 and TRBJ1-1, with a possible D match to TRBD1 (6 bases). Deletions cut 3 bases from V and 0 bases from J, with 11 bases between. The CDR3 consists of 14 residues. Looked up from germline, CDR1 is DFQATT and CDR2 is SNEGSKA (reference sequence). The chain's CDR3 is CSASAGHMNTEAFF. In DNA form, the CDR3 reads TGCAGTGCTAGTGCGGGACACATGAACACTGAAGCTTTCTTT.

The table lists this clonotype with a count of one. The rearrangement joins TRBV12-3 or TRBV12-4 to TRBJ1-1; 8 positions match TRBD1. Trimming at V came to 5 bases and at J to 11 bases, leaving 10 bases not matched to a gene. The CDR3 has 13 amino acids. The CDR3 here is CASSPDREIYAFF. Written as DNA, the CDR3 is TGTGCCAGCAGTCCGGACAGGGAGATTTATGCTTTCTTT.

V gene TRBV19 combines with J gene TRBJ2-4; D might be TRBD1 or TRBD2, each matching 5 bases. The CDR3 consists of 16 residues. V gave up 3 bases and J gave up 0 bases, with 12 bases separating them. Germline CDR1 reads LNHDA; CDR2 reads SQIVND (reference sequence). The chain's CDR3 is CASSMGLAQAKNIQYF. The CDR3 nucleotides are TGTGCCAGTAGTATGGGGCTAGCACAAGCCAAAAACATTCAGTACTTC.

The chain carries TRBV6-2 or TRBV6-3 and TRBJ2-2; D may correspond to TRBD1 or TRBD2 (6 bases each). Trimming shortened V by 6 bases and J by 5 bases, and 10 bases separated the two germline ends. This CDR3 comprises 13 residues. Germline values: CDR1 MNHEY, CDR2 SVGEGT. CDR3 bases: TGTGCCAGCAGAAAGGGGGGAACCGGGGAGCTGTTTTTT. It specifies CASRKGGTGELFF.

The CDR3 coding sequence is TGTGCCAGCAGCTCCCGGCAGGGACCTAGAAACTATGGCTACACCTTC. Its protein is CASSSRQGPRNYGYTF. The chain is built from TRBV6-2 or TRBV6-3 and TRBJ1-2; D may be TRBD1 (5 bases). This CDR3 is built from 16 residues. CDR1 and CDR2 from the germline V gene are MNHEY and SVGEGT. The V end was cut by 6 bases, the J end by 2 bases, with 19 bases between.

CDR3: CASTYWRWAGVNTQYF. The CDR3, as DNA: TGTGCCAGCACCTATTGGAGGTGGGCGGGAGTGAATACGCAGTATTTT. The rearrangement joins TRBV7-9 to TRBJ2-3, with 7 bases lining up with TRBD2. The CDR3 covers 16 residues. V gave up 7 bases and J gave up 7 bases; unmatched junction bases: 17. Looked up from germline, CDR1 is SEHNR and CDR2 is FQNEAQ (reference sequence).

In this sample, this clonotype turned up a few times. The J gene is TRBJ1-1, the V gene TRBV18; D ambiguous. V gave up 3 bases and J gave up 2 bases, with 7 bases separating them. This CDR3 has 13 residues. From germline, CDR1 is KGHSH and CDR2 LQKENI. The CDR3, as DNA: TGTGCCAGCTCACCGGTTCTAAACACTGAAGCTTTCTTT. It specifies CASSPVLNTEAFF.

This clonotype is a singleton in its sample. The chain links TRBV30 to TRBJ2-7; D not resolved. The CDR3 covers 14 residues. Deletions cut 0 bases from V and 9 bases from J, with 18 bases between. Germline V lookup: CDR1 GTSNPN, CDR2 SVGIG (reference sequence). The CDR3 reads CAWSVSRAVHGQYF. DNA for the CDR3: TGTGCCTGGAGTGTATCTAGGGCGGTCCACGGGCAGTACTTC. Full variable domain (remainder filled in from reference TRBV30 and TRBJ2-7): SQTIHQWPATLVQPVGSPLSLECTVEGTSNPNLYWYRQAAGRGLQLLFYSVGIGQISSEVPQNLSASRPQDRQFILSSKKLLLSDSGFYLCAWSVSRAVHGQYFGPGTRLTVT.

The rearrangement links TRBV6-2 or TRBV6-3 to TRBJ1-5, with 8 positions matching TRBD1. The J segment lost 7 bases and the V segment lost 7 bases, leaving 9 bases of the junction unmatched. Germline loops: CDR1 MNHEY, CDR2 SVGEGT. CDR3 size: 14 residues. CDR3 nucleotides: TGTGCCAGCACCCAGACAGGGGCGAGCCAGCCCCAGCATTTT. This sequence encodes CASTQTGASQPQHF.

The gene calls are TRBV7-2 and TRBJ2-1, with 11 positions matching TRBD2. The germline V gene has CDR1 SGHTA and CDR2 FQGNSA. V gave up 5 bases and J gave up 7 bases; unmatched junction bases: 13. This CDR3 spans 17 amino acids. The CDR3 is CASSRRGLADGGNEQFF. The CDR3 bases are TGTGCCAGCAGCAGGCGGGGACTAGCGGACGGTGGGAATGAGCAGTTCTTC.

The CDR3 loop is CASSQLFGTWGQSPLHF. The CDR3 nucleotides are TGTGCCAGCAGCCAACTTTTTGGGACCTGGGGGCAATCACCCCTCCACTTT. The rearrangement joins TRBV3-1 to TRBJ1-6, with D maybe TRBD1 (6 bases). In germline, CDR1 is LGHDT, CDR2 YNNKEL (reference sequence). V was trimmed by 2 bases and J by 10 bases, leaving 21 bases between them. The CDR3 is made up of 17 amino acids.

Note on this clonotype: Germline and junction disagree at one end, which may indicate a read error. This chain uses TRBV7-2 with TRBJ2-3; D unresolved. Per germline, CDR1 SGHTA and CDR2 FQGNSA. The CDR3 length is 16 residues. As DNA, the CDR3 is TGTGCCAGCAGCCCATCCCTAGGACGGAACACAGATACGCTGTATTTT. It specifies CASSPSLGRNTDTLYF.